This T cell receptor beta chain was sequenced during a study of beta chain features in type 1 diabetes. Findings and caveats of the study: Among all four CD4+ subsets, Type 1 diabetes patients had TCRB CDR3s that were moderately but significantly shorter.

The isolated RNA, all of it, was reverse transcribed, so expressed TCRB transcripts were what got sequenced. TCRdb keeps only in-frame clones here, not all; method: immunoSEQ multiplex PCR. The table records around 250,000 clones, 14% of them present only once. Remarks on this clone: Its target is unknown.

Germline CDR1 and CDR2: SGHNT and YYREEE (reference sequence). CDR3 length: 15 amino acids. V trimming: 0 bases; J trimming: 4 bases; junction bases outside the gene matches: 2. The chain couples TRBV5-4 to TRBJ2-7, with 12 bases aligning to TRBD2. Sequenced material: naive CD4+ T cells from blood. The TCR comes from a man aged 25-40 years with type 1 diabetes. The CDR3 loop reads CASSLVGLAGYEQYF. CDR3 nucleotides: TGTGCCAGCAGCTTGGTGGGACTAGCGGGTTACGAGCAGTACTTC. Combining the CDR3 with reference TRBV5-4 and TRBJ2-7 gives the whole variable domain ETGVTQSPTHLIKTRGQQVTLRCSSQSGHNTVSWYQQALGQGPQFIFQYYREEENGRGNFPPRFSGLQFPNYSSELNVNALELDDSALYLCASSLVGLAGYEQYFGPGTRLTVT.